This T cell receptor (beta chain) originates from a study of T cell changes during pregnancy in multiple sclerosis. Using immunoSEQ multiplex PCR, the repertoire was profiled, and TCRdb retains in-frame clones only, with some absent. The repertoire holds about 17,000 clones, with roughly 87% as singletons. This clone was detected only once. V was trimmed by 4 bases and J by 5 bases, leaving 14 bases between them. The CDR3 has 14 amino acids. Per germline, CDR1 ENHRY and CDR2 SYGVKD. The chain links TRBV10-3 to TRBJ2-5; D may be TRBD2 (5 bases). This TCR was sampled from a female donor in good health, enrolled as a control in a pregnancy study. Sequencing used CD8+ T cells from peripheral blood mononuclear cells, obtained after pregnancy. The CDR3: CAISVQSGKETQYF. The CDR3, as DNA: TGTGCCATCAGTGTTCAGAGCGGCAAGGAGACCCAGTACTTC.